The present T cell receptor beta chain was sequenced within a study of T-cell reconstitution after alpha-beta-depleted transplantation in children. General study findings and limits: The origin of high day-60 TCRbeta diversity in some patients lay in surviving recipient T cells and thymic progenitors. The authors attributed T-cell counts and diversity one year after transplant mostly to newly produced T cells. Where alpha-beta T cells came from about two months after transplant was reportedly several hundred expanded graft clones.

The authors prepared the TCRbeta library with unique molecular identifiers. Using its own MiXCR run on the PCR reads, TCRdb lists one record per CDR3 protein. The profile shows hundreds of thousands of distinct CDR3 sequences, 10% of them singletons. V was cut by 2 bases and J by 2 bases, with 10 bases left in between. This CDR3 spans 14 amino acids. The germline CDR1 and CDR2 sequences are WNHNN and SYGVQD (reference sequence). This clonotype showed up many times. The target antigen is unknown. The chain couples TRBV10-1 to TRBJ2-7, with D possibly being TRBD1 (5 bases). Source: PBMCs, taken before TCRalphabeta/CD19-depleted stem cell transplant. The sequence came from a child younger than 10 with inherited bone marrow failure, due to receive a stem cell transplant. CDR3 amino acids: CASSEDQGAYEQYF. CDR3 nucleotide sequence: TGCGCCAGCAGTGAGGATCAGGGTGCCTACGAGCAGTACTTC.